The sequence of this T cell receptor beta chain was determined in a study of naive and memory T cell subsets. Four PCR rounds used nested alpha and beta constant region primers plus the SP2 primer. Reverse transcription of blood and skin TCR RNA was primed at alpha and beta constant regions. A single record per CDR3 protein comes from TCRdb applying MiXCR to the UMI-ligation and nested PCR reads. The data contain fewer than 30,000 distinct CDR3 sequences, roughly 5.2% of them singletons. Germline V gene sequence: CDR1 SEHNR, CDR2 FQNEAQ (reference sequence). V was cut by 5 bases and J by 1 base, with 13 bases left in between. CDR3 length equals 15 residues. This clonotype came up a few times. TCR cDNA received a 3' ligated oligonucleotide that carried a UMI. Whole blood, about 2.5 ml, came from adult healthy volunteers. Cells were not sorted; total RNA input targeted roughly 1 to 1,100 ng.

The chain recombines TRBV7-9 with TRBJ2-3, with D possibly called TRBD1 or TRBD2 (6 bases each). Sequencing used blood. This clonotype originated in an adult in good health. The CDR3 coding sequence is TGTGCCAGCAGCAAAAGGGGGGTCCGCACAGATACGCAGTATTTT. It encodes CASSKRGVRTDTQYF.